This TCR beta chain was observed in a study of regulatory T cells in long-lasting Graves disease. There are many counts of this clonotype. This sample's time point: persistent/refractory GD, antithyroid drugs over 5 years with positive TRAb. PBMCs provided the RNA from which the TCR library was made. The CDR3 covers 14 residues. Germline V CDR1 and CDR2: SNHLY, FYNNEI. V dropped 4 bases and J dropped 3 bases, with 9 bases sitting between them. Arm-PCR with iRepertoire HTBI primers amplified the CDR3 regions for these TCR beta libraries. TCRdb reprocessed the multiplex PCR reads with MiXCR, giving one entry per CDR3 protein. The data show a few hundred thousand distinct CDR3 sequences, with 20% to 25% seen just once and around 26% held by the top ten.

The chain links TRBV2 to TRBJ1-4; D perhaps matches TRBD1 (5 bases). Sequences were derived from peripheral blood mononuclear cells (PBMCs), sampled when the disease was refractory, from a patient treated with antithyroid drugs. The receptor was isolated from a female donor with Graves disease. The CDR3 is CASSVRGANEKLFF. DNA for the CDR3: TGTGCCAGCAGTGTAAGGGGAGCTAATGAAAAACTGTTTTTT.